Listed below are T cell receptor beta chains from one sample, sequenced in a study of CD8 T cells in Susac syndrome. TCRdb reanalysed the immunoSEQ multiplex PCR reads using MiXCR and keeps one entry per CDR3 protein. The profile covers about 140,000 distinct CDR3 sequences, with more than 85% appearing a single time and approximately 0.13% taken by the ten largest. Material: CD4+ T cells from PBMCs. Receptors originate from a human donor with Susac syndrome. Both conserved end residues are part of each CDR3. D genes are given only for firm matches. Clone size, where shown, is once, few, many, or a class for clones that have expanded.

NA | TRBJ1-5 | NA | TRBV27 | CASSDSGGSQPQHF | TGTGCCAGCAGTGACAGCGGGGGGAGTCAGCCCCAGCATTTT
NA | TRBJ2-6 | NA | TRBV5-4 | CASAYAGANVLTF | TGTGCCAGCGCGTATGCAGGGGCCAACGTCCTGACTTTC
NA | TRBJ1-1 | NA | TRBV30 | CAWSVQGYTEAFF | TGTGCCTGGAGTGTACAAGGGTACACTGAAGCTTTCTTT
TRBD1 | TRBJ1-2 | NA | TRBV20-1 | CSVGTGGNYGYTF | TGCAGTGTTGGGACAGGGGGAAACTATGGCTACACCTTC
TRBD2 | TRBJ2-3 | NA | TRBV6-6 | CASSYGSGGTDTQYF | TGTGCCAGCAGTTACGGTAGCGGGGGGACAGATACGCAGTATTTT
NA | TRBJ2-1 | NA | TRBV3-1 | CASSPQGHPTMDEQFF | TGTGCCAGCAGCCCACAGGGACACCCGACGATGGATGAGCAGTTCTTC
TRBD2 | TRBJ2-3 | NA | TRBV20-1 | CSASAFGTSGGTDTQYF | TGCAGTGCTAGCGCCTTCGGGACTAGCGGTGGCACAGATACGCAGTATTTT
NA | TRBJ2-3 | NA | TRBV5-6 | CASSLGSSDTQYF | TGTGCCAGCAGCCTCGGGAGTTCAGATACGCAGTATTTT
TRBD2 | TRBJ2-1 | NA | TRBV4-3 | CASSYSGRRRNEQFF | TGCGCCAGCAGCTACAGCGGGAGGCGGCGGAATGAGCAGTTCTTC
NA | TRBJ2-5 | NA | TRBV9 | CASSVATEPGETQYF | TGTGCCAGCAGCGTAGCTACGGAACCGGGGGAGACCCAGTACTTC
TRBD1 | TRBJ2-7 | NA | TRBV6-6 | CASRQPPGTGDDEQYF | TGTGCCAGCAGACAACCCCCCGGGACAGGGGATGACGAGCAGTACTTC
TRBD2 | TRBJ2-3 | few | TRBV15 | CATSRGGGGTDTQYF | TGTGCCACCAGCAGAGGTGGGGGGGGCACAGATACGCAGTATTTT
NA | TRBJ2-3 | few | TRBV2 | CASSSSTDTQYF | TGTGCCAGCTCCTCTAGCACAGATACGCAGTATTTT
NA | TRBJ1-1 | few | TRBV28 | CASSRDSTEAFF | TGTGCCAGCAGCCGCGACAGCACTGAAGCTTTCTTT
NA | TRBJ2-1 | NA | TRBV6-2/TRBV6-3 | CASSFSSEQFF | TGTGCCAGCAGTTTTTCCTCTGAGCAGTTCTTC
TRBD1 | TRBJ1-6 | NA | TRBV25-1 | CASRGQGRNSPLHF | TGTGCCAGCCGGGGACAGGGGCGAAATTCACCCCTCCACTTT
NA | TRBJ1-2 | NA | TRBV12-3/TRBV12-4 | CASSPTGIYGYTF | TGTGCCAGCAGTCCCACAGGTATCTATGGCTACACCTTC
TRBD1 | TRBJ2-5 | NA | TRBV5-1 | CASSLGTGQETQYF | TGCGCCAGCAGCTTGGGGACAGGGCAAGAGACCCAGTACTTC
NA | TRBJ1-1 | NA | TRBV7-9 | CASSLLSAGADTEAFF | TGTGCCAGCAGCTTACTCTCGGCGGGGGCGGACACTGAAGCTTTCTTT
NA | TRBJ2-7 | NA | TRBV15 | CATSREGAGAYEQYF | TGTGCCACCAGCAGAGAGGGGGCCGGGGCCTACGAGCAGTACTTC
NA | TRBJ2-5 | NA | TRBV5-5 | CASKHEETQYF | TGTGCCAGCAAACATGAAGAGACCCAGTACTTC
NA | TRBJ1-5 | NA | TRBV20-1 | CSAPDLQGQPQHF | TGCAGTGCCCCAGACCTCCAGGGTCAGCCCCAGCATTTT
NA | TRBJ1-3 | once | TRBV5-6 | CASTPGPSSGNTIYF | TGTGCCAGCACCCCGGGACCGAGCTCTGGAAACACCATATATTTT
TRBD2 | TRBJ2-3 | NA | TRBV20-1 | CSAQASGRGSSTDTQYF | TGCAGTGCTCAAGCTAGCGGGAGGGGGTCTAGCACAGATACGCAGTATTTT
NA | TRBJ2-1 | once | TRBV27 | CASGPGHGGNEQFF | TGTGCCAGCGGACCGGGACACGGCGGCAATGAGCAGTTCTTC
TRBD2 | TRBJ2-5 | NA | TRBV7-9 | CASSIWTSGGAQTQYF | TGTGCCAGCAGCATATGGACTAGCGGGGGCGCACAGACCCAGTACTTC
NA | TRBJ1-1 | NA | TRBV29-1 | CSVVRHSEAFF | TGCAGCGTTGTGCGTCACTCTGAAGCTTTCTTT
TRBD2 | TRBJ2-4 | NA | TRBV4-3 | CASSPRAGGHIQYF | TGCGCCAGCAGCCCGAGAGCGGGAGGGCACATTCAGTACTTC
TRBD2 | TRBJ2-1 | once | TRBV2 | CASRWTSGTYNEQFF | TGTGCCAGCAGATGGACTAGCGGTACTTACAATGAGCAGTTCTTC
NA | TRBJ1-2 | NA | TRBV7-9 | CASSLLEGVYGYTF | TGTGCCAGCAGCCTTTTAGAGGGGGTCTATGGCTACACCTTC
NA | TRBJ2-2 | NA | TRBV29-1 | CSVGQGPELFF | TGCAGCGTTGGTCAGGGCCCGGAGCTGTTTTTT
TRBD2 | TRBJ2-1 | NA | TRBV4-2 | CASSHPNGGGDEQFF | TGTGCCAGCAGCCACCCGAACGGGGGGGGTGATGAGCAGTTCTTC
TRBD2 | TRBJ2-7 | few | TRBV5-1 | CASSLTSGGREQYF | TGCGCCAGCAGCTTGACTAGCGGGGGACGGGAGCAGTACTTC
NA | TRBJ2-7 | once | TRBV13 | CASSTRLTHVDEQYF | TGTGCCAGCAGCACCAGACTGACCCATGTCGACGAGCAGTACTTC
TRBD1 | TRBJ2-7 | once | TRBV23-1 | CASRTGETYEQYF | TGCGCCAGCAGGACAGGGGAAACCTACGAGCAGTACTTC
TRBD1 | TRBJ2-3 | NA | TRBV12-3/TRBV12-4 | CASSFWYGDRVPDTQYF | TGTGCCAGCAGTTTTTGGTATGGGGACAGGGTCCCAGATACGCAGTATTTT
NA | TRBJ2-7 | NA | TRBV20-1 | CSARDPLEQYF | TGCAGTGCTAGAGATCCCCTTGAGCAGTACTTC
NA | TRBJ1-2 | once | TRBV30 | CAWSDLNSYGYTF | TGTGCCTGGAGTGACCTGAATAGCTATGGCTACACCTTC
NA | TRBJ1-1 | NA | TRBV19 | CASSRKTRNTEAFF | TGTGCCAGTAGTAGAAAGACACGGAACACTGAAGCTTTCTTT
NA | TRBJ2-1 | NA | TRBV6-6 | CASSYGGPRRNEQFF | TGTGCCAGCAGTTACGGGGGACCCCGTAGGAATGAGCAGTTCTTC
TRBD2 | TRBJ2-5 | NA | TRBV3-1 | CASSPYSGGNQETQYF | TGTGCCAGCAGCCCCTATAGCGGGGGGAACCAAGAGACCCAGTACTTC
NA | TRBJ2-3 | once | TRBV29-1 | CSVQTSTDTQYF | TGCAGCGTCCAAACTAGCACAGATACGCAGTATTTT
NA | TRBJ1-1 | NA | TRBV7-8 | CASRIQPLNTEAFF | TGTGCCAGCAGAATACAGCCTTTGAACACTGAAGCTTTCTTT
NA | TRBJ2-3 | NA | TRBV10-3 | CATNEGGSDTQYF | TGTGCCACCAACGAGGGGGGCTCAGATACGCAGTATTTT
NA | TRBJ1-5 | NA | TRBV6-2/TRBV6-3 | CASSYGNQPQHF | TGTGCCAGCAGTTACGGCAATCAGCCCCAGCATTTT
NA | TRBJ1-1 | NA | TRBV18 | CASSPPSRGTNTEAFF | TGTGCCAGCTCACCACCGTCAAGGGGGACGAACACTGAAGCTTTCTTT
TRBD1 | TRBJ2-2 | NA | TRBV30 | CAWSHQGASTGELFF | TGTGCCTGGAGTCATCAGGGGGCTAGCACCGGGGAGCTGTTTTTT
TRBD1 | TRBJ2-5 | NA | TRBV3-1 | CASSPGQARAETQYF | TGTGCCAGCAGCCCCGGACAGGCGAGGGCAGAGACCCAGTACTTC
NA | TRBJ2-3 | NA | TRBV25-1 | CASSTEGRLDTQYF | TGTGCCAGCAGTACCGAAGGGAGACTGGATACGCAGTATTTT
NA | TRBJ2-7 | once | TRBV5-1 | CASSLDRPALGDEQYF | TGCGCCAGCAGCTTGGATCGGCCAGCTCTTGGAGACGAGCAGTACTTC
TRBD2 | TRBJ2-1 | few | TRBV13 | CASSPWPLKLAAHEQFF | TGTGCCAGCAGCCCATGGCCCTTAAAGCTAGCGGCACATGAGCAGTTCTTC
NA | TRBJ2-1 | once | TRBV5-4 | CATLADHGNEQFF | TGTGCCACTTTAGCGGACCACGGCAATGAGCAGTTCTTC
NA | TRBJ1-2 | NA | TRBV6-5 | CASRYGTYGYTF | TGTGCCAGCAGGTACGGGACCTATGGCTACACCTTC
NA | TRBJ2-3 | NA | TRBV27 | CASSSFSFGQYF | TGTGCCAGCAGTTCGTTTTCCTTCGGGCAGTATTTT
NA | TRBJ1-2 | NA | TRBV29-1 | CSVRTPGWDYGYTF | TGCAGCGTTAGAACCCCGGGGTGGGACTATGGCTACACCTTC
NA | TRBJ1-1 | NA | TRBV10-3 | CAIRNSETEAFF | TGTGCCATCAGAAACAGCGAGACTGAAGCTTTCTTT
TRBD1 | TRBJ2-7 | NA | TRBV18 | CASSPNRGDYEQYF | TGTGCCAGCTCACCGAACAGGGGTGACTACGAGCAGTACTTC
TRBD1 | TRBJ2-7 | NA | TRBV25-1 | CASSALTGVGYEQYF | TGTGCCAGCAGTGCTTTGACAGGGGTTGGGTACGAGCAGTACTTC
NA | TRBJ1-3 | NA | TRBV7-9 | CASSLKVSSGNTIYF | TGTGCCAGCAGCTTAAAGGTATCCTCTGGAAACACCATATATTTT
NA | TRBJ2-2 | NA | TRBV5-4 | CASSVLGNTGELFF | TGTGCCAGCAGCGTACTGGGCAACACCGGGGAGCTGTTTTTT